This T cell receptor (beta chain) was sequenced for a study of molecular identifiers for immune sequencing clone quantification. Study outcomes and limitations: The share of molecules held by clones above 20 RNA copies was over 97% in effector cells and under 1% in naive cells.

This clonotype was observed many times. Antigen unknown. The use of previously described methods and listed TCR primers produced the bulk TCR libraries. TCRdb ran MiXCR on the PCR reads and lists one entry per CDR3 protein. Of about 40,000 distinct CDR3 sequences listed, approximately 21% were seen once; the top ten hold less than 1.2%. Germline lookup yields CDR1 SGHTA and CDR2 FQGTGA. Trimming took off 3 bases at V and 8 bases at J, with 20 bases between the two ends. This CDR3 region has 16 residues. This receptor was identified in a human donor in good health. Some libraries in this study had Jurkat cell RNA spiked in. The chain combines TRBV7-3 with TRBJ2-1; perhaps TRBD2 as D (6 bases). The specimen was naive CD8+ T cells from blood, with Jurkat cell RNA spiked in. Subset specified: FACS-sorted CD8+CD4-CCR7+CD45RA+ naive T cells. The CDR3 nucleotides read TGTGCCAGCAGCTTCGGCGCGGGGCCCTATTTCGATGAGCAGTTCTTC. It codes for CASSFGAGPYFDEQFF.